Listed here is a single TCR beta chain. The data stem from a study of blood T cell repertoires in COVID-19. Study as a whole: The United States, Italy and Spain provided the acute and convalescent COVID-19 samples. In each case, the material was cDNA or gDNA derived from T cells, B-cell-depleted T cells, or PBMCs.

The assay was immunoSEQ multiplex PCR, and TCRdb's table has in-frame clones only and misses some. The top ten hold about 2% of the sample, which has approximately 250,000 clones, approximately 80% seen once. This TCR was recovered from a man aged 35 to 55 who had recovered from COVID-19. Material: peripheral blood.

CDR3 amino acids: CASSHPRDRGMSGRINEQFF. The DNA for the CDR3 is TGCGCCAGCAGCCATCCCCGGGACAGGGGTATGAGCGGGAGGATCAATGAGCAGTTCTTC. The chain uses TRBV4-3 and TRBJ2-1; D is perhaps TRBD1 (10 bases). The CDR3 runs to 20 residues. Trimming took 3 bases from V and 6 from J, leaving 30 bases between them. Germline-derived CDR1 and CDR2 are LGHNA and YSLEER.